Following are 6 T cell receptor beta chains from one sample sequenced in a study of blood T cell repertoires in COVID-19 (TCRdb year 2020). The method behind the library was the immunoSEQ multiplex PCR assay. Held by TCRdb, this immuneACCESS table contains in-frame sequences only and omits some clones. Under half of the omission traces to an unresolved V gene where checked; the cause of the rest is unknown. Across this sample there are under 50,000 clones, with about nine tenths seen only once. The top ten clonotypes cover around a sixth of the sample. Specimen: peripheral blood. These receptors were collected from a man between 65 and 79 years old with active COVID-19.

This sequence joins TRBV9 and TRBJ1-6; possibly TRBD1 for D (6 bases). This CDR3 contains 16 residues. The V gene's germline CDR1 is SGDLS and CDR2 YYNGEE. V lost 0 bases to trimming and J lost 7 bases, with 14 bases between them. The CDR3: CASSVGEDRLNSPLHF. The DNA for the CDR3 is TGTGCCAGCAGCGTAGGTGAGGACAGACTAAATTCACCCCTCCACTTT.

V is TRBV18 and J is TRBJ1-1, with TRBD1 matching 7 bases. The germline V gene has CDR1 KGHSH and CDR2 LQKENI. CDR3 length: 16 residues. V was clipped by 5 bases and J by 0 bases; unmatched bases: 9. CDR3 loop: CASSTDRELVNTEAFF. The CDR3 DNA reads as TGTGCCAGCTCAACCGACAGGGAGCTGGTGAACACTGAAGCTTTCTTT.

CDR3 residues: CASSLGQAIGPQHF. The DNA of the CDR3 is TGTGCCAGCAGTCTCGGACAGGCCATCGGGCCCCAGCATTTT. This rearrangement joins TRBV28 to TRBJ1-5; 7 positions agree with TRBD1. CDR1 and CDR2 (germline): MDHEN, SYDVKM. J lost 9 bases, V lost 5 bases, and 10 bases had no gene match. There are 14 residues in the CDR3.

The V call is TRBV23-1, the J call TRBJ1-2; the match to TRBD1 covers 7 bases. TRBV23-1 qualifies as an ORF whose function is uncertain. Losses at the gene ends were 1 base for V and 8 bases for J; bases not matched to a gene: 10. This CDR3 region has 15 residues. The CDR3 sequence: CASSQLTGQTEGYTF. The DNA of the CDR3 is TGCGCCAGCAGTCAATTGACGGGACAGACGGAAGGCTACACCTTC.

Only one count was recorded for this clone. This rearrangement joins TRBV6-6 to TRBJ1-4; D possibly corresponds to TRBD1 (6 bases). The V and J ends lost 5 bases and 4 bases respectively, with 17 bases between them. Germline V gene lookup returns CDR1 MNHNY and CDR2 SVGAGI (reference sequence). The CDR3 consists of 16 residues. In DNA, the CDR3 is TGTGCCAGCAGTCCGCCCAAGAGGGGGGGTAATGAAAAACTGTTTTTT. As protein: CASSPPKRGGNEKLFF.

The chain links TRBV11-2 to TRBJ2-1; 8 nucleotides align to TRBD2. V shed 4 bases and J 5 bases; nucleotides not matched to a gene: 13. This CDR3 has 17 amino acids. Per the germline V gene, CDR1 is SGHAT and CDR2 is FQNNGV. The CDR3 loop reads CASSSRYGGGDDNEQFF. As DNA, the CDR3 is TGTGCCAGCAGCTCTAGATACGGGGGGGGTGACGACAATGAGCAGTTCTTC.